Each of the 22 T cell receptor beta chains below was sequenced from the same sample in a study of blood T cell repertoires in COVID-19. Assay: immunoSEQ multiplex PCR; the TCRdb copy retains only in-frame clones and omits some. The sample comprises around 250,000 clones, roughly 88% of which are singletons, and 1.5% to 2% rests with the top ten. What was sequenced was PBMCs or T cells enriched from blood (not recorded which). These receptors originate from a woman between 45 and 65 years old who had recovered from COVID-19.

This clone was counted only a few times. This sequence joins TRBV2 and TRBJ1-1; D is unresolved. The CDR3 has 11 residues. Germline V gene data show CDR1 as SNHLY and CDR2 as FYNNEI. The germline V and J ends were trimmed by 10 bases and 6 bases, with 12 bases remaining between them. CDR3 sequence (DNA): TGTGCCACCACCCTTAGAGCTGAAGCTTTCTTT. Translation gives CATTLRAEAFF.

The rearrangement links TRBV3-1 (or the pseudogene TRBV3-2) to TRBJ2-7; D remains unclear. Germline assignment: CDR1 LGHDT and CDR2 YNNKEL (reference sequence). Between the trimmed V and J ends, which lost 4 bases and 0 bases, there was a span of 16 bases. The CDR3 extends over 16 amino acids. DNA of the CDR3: TGTGCCAGCAGCCTCTTTTATGGTACGAGCTCCTACGAGCAGTACTTC. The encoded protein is CASSLFYGTSSYEQYF.

CDR3 sequence (DNA): TGTGCCAGCAGAGCTCAGGGGGCAGCCACTGAAGCTTTCTTT. It yields the protein CASRAQGAATEAFF. V gene TRBV6-4 combines with J gene TRBJ1-1; TRBD1 aligns across 8 bases. This CDR3 is 14 amino acids long. CDR1 is MRHNA, CDR2 SNTAGT, per germline. V lost 6 bases, J lost 4 bases, and 7 bases stayed unmatched.

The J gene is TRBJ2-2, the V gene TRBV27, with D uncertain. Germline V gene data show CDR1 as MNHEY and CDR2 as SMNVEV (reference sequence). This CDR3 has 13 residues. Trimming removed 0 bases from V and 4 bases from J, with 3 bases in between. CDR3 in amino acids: CASSLSATGELFF. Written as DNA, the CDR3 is TGTGCCAGCAGTTTATCGGCCACCGGGGAGCTGTTTTTT.

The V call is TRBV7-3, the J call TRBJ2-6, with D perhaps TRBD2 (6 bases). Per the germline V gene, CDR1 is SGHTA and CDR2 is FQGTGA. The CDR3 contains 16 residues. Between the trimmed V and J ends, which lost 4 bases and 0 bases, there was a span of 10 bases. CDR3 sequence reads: CASSSVGGSGANVLTF. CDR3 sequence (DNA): TGTGCCAGCAGCTCTGTGGGGGGCTCTGGGGCCAACGTCCTGACTTTC.

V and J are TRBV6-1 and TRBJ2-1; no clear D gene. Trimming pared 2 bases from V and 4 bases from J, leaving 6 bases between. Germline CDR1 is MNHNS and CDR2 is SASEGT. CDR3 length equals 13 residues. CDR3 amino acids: CASSEQTYNEQFF. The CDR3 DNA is TGTGCCAGCAGTGAACAGACATACAATGAGCAGTTCTTC.

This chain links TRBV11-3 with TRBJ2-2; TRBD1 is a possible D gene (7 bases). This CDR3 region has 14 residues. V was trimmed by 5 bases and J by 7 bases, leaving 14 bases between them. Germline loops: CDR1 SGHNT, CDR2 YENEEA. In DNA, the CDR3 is TGTGCCAGCAGCACCTACAGGGGAGGCGGGGAGCTGTTTTTT. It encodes CASSTYRGGGELFF.

The CDR3 protein is CASSPPEGPPLEQYF. CDR3 nucleotide sequence: TGTGCCAGCAGCCCGCCGGAGGGACCCCCCTTGGAGCAGTACTTC. The chain combines TRBV11-2 with TRBJ2-7; D might be TRBD2 (6 bases). V was trimmed by 5 bases and J by 7 bases, leaving 21 bases between them. The germline V gene encodes CDR1 SGHAT and CDR2 FQNNGV. There are 15 residues in the CDR3.

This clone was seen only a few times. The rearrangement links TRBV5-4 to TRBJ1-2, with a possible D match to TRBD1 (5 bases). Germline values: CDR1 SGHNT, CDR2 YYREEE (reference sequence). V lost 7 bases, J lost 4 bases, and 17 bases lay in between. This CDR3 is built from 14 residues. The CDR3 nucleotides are TGTGCCAGCCGACTTTGGGAGGGGCTCTATGGCTACACCTTC. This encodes CASRLWEGLYGYTF.

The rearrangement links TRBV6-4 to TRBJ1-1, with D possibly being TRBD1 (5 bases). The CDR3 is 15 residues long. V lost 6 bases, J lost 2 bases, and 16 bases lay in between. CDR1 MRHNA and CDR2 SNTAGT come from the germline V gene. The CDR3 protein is CASRALGGRNTEAFF. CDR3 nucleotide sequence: TGTGCCAGCAGGGCTCTGGGGGGTCGTAACACTGAAGCTTTCTTT.

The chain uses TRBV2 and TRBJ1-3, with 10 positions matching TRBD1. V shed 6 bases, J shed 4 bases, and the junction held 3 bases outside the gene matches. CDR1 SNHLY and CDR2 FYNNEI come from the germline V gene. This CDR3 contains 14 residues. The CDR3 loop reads CASREDRGGNTIYF. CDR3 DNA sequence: TGTGCCAGCAGGGAGGACAGGGGGGGAAACACCATATATTTT.

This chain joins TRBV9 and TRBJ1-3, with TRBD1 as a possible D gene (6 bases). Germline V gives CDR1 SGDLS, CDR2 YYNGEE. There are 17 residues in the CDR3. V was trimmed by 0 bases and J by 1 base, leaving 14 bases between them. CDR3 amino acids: CASSVEAGDRSGNTIYF. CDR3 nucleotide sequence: TGTGCCAGCAGCGTAGAGGCAGGGGATAGGTCTGGAAACACCATATATTTT.

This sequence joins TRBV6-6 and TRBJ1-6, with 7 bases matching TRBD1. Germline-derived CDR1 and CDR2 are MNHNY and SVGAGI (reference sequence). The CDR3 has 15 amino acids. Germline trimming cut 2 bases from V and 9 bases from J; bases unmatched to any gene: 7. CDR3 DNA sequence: TGTGCCAGCAGTTACACCGGGACAGAGAGTTCACCCCTCCACTTT. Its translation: CASSYTGTESSPLHF.

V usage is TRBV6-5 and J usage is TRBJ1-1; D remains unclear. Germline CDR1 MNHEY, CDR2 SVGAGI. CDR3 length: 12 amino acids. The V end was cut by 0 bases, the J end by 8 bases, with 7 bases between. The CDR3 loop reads CASSYSGREAFF. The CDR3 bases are TGTGCCAGCAGTTACTCTGGTAGAGAAGCTTTCTTT.

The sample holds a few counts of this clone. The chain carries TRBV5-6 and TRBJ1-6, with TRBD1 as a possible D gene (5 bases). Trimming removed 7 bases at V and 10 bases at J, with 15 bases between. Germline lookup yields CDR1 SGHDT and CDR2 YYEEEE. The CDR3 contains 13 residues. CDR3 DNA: TGTGCCAGCGGCGCAGGGAGGCACTCACCCCTCCACTTT. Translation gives CASGAGRHSPLHF.

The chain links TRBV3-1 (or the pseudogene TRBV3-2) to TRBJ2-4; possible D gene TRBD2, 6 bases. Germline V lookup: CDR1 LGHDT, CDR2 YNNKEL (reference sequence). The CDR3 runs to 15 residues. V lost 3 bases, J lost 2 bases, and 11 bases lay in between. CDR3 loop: CASSQGRDTKNIQYF. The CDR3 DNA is TGTGCCAGCAGCCAGGGGCGGGATACCAAAAACATTCAGTACTTC.

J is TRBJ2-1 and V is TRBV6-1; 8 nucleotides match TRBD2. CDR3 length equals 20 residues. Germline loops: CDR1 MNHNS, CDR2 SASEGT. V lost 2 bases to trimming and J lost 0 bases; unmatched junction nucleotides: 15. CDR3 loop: CASSENPGTRGPSSYNEQFF. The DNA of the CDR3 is TGTGCCAGCAGTGAAAACCCCGGGACTAGGGGTCCTAGCTCCTACAATGAGCAGTTCTTC.

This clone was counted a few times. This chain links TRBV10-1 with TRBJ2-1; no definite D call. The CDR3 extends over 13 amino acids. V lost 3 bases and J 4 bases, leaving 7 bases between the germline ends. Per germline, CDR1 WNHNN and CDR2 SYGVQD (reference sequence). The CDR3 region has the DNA TGCGCCAGCAGTGATCTAGATTACAATGAGCAGTTCTTC. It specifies CASSDLDYNEQFF.

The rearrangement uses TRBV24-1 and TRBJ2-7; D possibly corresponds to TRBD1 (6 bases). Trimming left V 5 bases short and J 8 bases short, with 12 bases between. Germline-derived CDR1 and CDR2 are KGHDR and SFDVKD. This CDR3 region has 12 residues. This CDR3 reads CATSGLDRKQYF. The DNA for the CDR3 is TGTGCCACCAGTGGCCTCGACAGGAAGCAGTACTTC.

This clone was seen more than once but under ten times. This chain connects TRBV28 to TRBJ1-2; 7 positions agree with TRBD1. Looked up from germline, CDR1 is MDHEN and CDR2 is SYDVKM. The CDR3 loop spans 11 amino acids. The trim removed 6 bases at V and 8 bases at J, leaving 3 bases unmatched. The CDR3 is CASRIQGGYTF. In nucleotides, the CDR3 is TGTGCCAGCAGGATACAGGGGGGCTACACCTTC.

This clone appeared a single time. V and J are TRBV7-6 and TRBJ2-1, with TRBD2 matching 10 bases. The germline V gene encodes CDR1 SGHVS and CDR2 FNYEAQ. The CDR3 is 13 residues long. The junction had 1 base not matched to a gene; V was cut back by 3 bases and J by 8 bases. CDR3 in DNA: TGTGCCAGCAGCTTTCTAGCGGGAGATGAGCAGTTCTTC. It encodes CASSFLAGDEQFF.

The DNA of the CDR3 is TGTGCCACCCGAGACAGGGATCTTAACTATGGCTACACCTTC. The encoded protein is CATRDRDLNYGYTF. The chain uses TRBV24-1 and TRBJ1-2, with 7 bases matching TRBD1. The CDR3 totals 14 residues. Trimming took 9 bases from V and 1 from J; bases not matched to a gene: 7. Germline V gene sequence: CDR1 KGHDR, CDR2 SFDVKD.